This T cell receptor (beta chain) was recovered during a study of blood T cells in healthy people across ages. No fewer than 6 million PBMCs went into each sample. Points on this clonotype: Its antigen is as yet unknown.

It was with a sample-barcoded 5' primer and a J-beta primer mix that a second PCR of roughly 6 to 11 cycles was run. TCRdb re-called the 5' RACE reads through MiXCR, storing one row per CDR3 protein. The sample lists roughly 1,800,000 distinct CDR3 sequences, around half occurring once. The CDR3 covers 16 residues. General study findings and limits: Older age went with lower TCR beta diversity per million T cells, in a roughly linear way.

Sequencing used blood. The V gene is TRBV12-3 or TRBV12-4, the J gene TRBJ2-7; 14 bases agree with TRBD2. The J call may be faulty, since TRBJ2-5 better matches the DNA end. The source is a woman aged 40 to 50 in good health. DNA for the CDR3: TGTGCCAGCAGGACCGCCGGGACTAGCGGGGGACAGACCCAGTACTTC. This sequence encodes CASRTAGTSGGQTQYF.